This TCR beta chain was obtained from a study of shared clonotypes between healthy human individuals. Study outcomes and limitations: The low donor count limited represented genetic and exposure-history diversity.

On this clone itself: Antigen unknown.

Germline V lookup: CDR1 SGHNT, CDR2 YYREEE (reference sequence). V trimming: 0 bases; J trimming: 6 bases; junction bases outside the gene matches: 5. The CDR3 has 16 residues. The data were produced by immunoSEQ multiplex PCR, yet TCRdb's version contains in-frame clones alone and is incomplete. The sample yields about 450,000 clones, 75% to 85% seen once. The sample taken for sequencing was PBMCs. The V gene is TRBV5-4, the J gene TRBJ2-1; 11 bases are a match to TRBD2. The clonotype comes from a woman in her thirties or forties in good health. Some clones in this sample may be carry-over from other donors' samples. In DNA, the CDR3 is TGTGCCAGCAGCTTGGTAGCGGGAGGGCTGATCAATGAGCAGTTCTTC. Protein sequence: CASSLVAGGLINEQFF.